This T cell receptor (beta chain) was found in a study of T cells in localized non-small cell lung cancer (TCRdb year 2020). Study-level background: T cell repertoires of hundreds of early-stage NSCLC patients were analyzed, with tumors being compared against uninvolved tumor-adjacent lungs. The cohort comprised roughly 230 treatment-naïve NSCLC patients with resected, localized lung tumors. The mean age of the NSCLC patients was just over 65 years, with roughly 120 men and 85 to 110 women. Study-level results and caveats: Because multi-region sequencing of the tumors was not done, intratumor heterogeneity could not be ruled out. Uninvolved tumor-adjacent lung showed the highest T cell clonality, higher than tumor, which suggests more focused antigenic responses in the uninvolved tumor-adjacent lung. Longer overall survival was associated with higher T cell density in blood, whereas shorter survival was associated with higher clonality in adjacent lung. A median of around 57 of the top 100 tumor clones turned up in the paired uninvolved adjacent lung, and roughly 30 of those clones also ranked among the top 100 of that same adjacent lung. Because the study design was exploratory, TCR variables were selected using unadjusted p-values without false-discovery rate correction.

Comment on this clone: What this receptor recognizes is not known. No clone much larger than this one lies a single base away; base qualities are absent.

V lost 2 bases and J lost 2 bases; the stretch between them is 6 bases long. The CDR3, cysteine through phenylalanine, is 13 amino acids long. CDR3 DNA only is kept here, 39 bases in frame from base 1. The germline V gene specifies MNHNS as CDR1 and SASEGT as CDR2. TCR beta CDR3 regions were sequenced from DNA using the immunoSEQ Assay. On the authors' methods: T cell density was computed as TCR beta template counts normalized to usable DNA estimated by amplifying housekeeping genes. The preseqR package was used to estimate richness by extrapolating to 400,000 templates for PBMC samples and to 120,000 templates for tissue samples. Clonality was taken to be one minus Pielou's evenness. Tissue-enriched TCRs were identified by differential abundance testing using productive amino-acid clonotypes, minimum total count 5 and alpha 0.1. Repertoire overlap between compartments was quantified with the Jaccard Index and Morisita Overlap Index. GLIPH clustered TCR beta CDR3s with public tetramer-defined viral CDR3s; viral motifs required at least three viral sequences plus V-gene enrichment. What TCRdb holds here is the immuneACCESS table cut down to in-frame rearrangements. Part of the clones is not present; checked against another copy, under half of the missing clones reflect an unresolved V gene, and the others are unexplained. V, J and clone size derive from that table, while D and trimming were established from the DNA sequence. This sample gives about 34,000 clones in total; roughly 90% of them show up just once. The leading ten clones occupy around 4% of the sample.

At diagnosis, peripheral blood, uninvolved tumor-adjacent lung and tumor were collected and stored as a combination of fresh-frozen and FFPE material. For TCR repertoire profiling, the blood samples were analyzed as peripheral blood mononuclear cells. The TCR was taken from a woman aged 35-70 years with stage I lung adenocarcinoma. The sequence joins TRBV6-1 to TRBJ1-1; no D segment can be confidently identified. The specimen was peripheral blood, collected before any cancer treatment. Here the CDR3 is given as CASSERENTEAFF. In nucleotides, the sequence is TGTGCCAGCAGTGAACGAGAAAACACTGAAGCTTTCTTT.